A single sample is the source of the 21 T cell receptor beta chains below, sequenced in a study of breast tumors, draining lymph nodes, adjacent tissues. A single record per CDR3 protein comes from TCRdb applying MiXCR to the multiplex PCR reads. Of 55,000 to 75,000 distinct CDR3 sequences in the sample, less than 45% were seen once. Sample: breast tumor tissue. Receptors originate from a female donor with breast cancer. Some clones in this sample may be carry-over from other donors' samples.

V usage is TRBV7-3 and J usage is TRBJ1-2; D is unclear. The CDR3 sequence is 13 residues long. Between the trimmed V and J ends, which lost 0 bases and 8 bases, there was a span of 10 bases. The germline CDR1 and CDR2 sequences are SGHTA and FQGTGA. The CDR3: CASSLTAGIGYTF. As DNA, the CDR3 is TGTGCCAGCAGCTTAACAGCGGGAATCGGCTACACCTTC. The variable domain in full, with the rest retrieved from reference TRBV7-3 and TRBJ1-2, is GAGVSQTPSNKVTEKGKYVELRCDPISGHTALYWYRQSLGQGPEFLIYFQGTGAADDSGLPNDRFFAVRPEGSVSTLKIQRTERGDSAVYLCASSLTAGIGYTFGSGTRLTVV.

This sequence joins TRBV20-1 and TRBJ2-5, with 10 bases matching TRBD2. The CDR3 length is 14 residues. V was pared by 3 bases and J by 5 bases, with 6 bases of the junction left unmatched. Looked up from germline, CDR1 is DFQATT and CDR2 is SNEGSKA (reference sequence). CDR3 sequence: CSASASGGGETQYF. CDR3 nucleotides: TGCAGTGCTAGTGCTAGCGGGGGTGGGGAGACCCAGTACTTC.

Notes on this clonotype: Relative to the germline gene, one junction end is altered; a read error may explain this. CDR3 loop: CASSHSGGGLGPQHF. The CDR3 nucleotides read TGTGCCAGCAGTCACTCGGGGGGGGGTTTGGGGCCCCAGCATTTT. The chain carries TRBV6-5 and TRBJ1-5; D perhaps matches TRBD1 (5 bases). Germline lookup yields CDR1 MNHEY and CDR2 SVGAGI. The CDR3 is made up of 15 amino acids.

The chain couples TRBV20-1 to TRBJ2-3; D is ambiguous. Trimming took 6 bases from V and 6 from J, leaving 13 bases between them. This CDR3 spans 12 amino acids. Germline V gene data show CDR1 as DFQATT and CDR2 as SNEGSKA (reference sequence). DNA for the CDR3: TGCAGTGCCAGCGACTCGGGTGATACGCAGTATTTT. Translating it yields CSASDSGDTQYF.

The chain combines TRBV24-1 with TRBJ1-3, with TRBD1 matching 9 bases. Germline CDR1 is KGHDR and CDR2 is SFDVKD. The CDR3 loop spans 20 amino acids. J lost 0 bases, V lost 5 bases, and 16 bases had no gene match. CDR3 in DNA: TGTGCCACCAGTGGTCGATCACGGGGACAGGGAAGGCTCTCTGGAAACACCATATATTTT. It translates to CATSGRSRGQGRLSGNTIYF.

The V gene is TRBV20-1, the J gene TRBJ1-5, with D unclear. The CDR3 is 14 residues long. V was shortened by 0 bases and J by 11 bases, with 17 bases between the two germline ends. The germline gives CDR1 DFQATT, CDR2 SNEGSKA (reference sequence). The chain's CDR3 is CSARDGKGQETQHF. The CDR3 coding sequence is TGCAGTGCTAGAGATGGGAAGGGTCAAGAGACCCAGCATTTT.

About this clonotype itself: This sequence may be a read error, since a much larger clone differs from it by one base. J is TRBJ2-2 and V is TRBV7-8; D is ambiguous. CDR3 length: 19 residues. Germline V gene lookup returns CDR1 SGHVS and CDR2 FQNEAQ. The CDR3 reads CASSLHPGYQPKNPGELFF. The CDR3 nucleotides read TGTGCCAGCAGCCTTCACCCCGGCTATCAGCCCAAGAACCCCGGGGAGCTGTTTTTT.

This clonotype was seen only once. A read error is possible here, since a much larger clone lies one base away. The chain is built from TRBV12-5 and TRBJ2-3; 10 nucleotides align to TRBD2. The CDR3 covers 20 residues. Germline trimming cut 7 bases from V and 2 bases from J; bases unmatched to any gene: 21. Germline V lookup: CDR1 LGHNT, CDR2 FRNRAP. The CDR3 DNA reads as TGTGCTAGTGTTGTTCCGGGACTAGCGAAATGGGGGGACTTCACAGATACGCAGTATTTT. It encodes CASVVPGLAKWGDFTDTQYF.

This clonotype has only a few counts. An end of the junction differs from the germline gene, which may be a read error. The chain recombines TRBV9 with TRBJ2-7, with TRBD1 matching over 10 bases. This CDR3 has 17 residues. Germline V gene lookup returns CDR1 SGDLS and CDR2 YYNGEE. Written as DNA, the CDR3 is TGTGCCAGCAGCGTCGGGTGGGGACAGGGGAGCTCCTCCGAGCAGTACTTC. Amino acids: CASSVGWGQGSSSEQYF.

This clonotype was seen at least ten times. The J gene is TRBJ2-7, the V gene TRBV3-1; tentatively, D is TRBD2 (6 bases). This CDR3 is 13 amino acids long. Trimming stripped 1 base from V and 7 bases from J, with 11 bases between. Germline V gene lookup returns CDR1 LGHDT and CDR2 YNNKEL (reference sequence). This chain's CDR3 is CASSQARGYEQYF. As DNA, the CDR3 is TGTGCCAGCAGCCAAGCGCGGGGCTATGAGCAGTACTTC.

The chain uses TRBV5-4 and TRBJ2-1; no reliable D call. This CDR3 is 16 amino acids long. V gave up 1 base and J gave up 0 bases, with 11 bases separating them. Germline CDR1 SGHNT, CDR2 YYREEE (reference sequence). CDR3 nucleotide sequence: TGTGCCAGCAGCTTGCTTCAGGCGACCTCCTACAATGAGCAGTTCTTC. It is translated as CASSLLQATSYNEQFF.

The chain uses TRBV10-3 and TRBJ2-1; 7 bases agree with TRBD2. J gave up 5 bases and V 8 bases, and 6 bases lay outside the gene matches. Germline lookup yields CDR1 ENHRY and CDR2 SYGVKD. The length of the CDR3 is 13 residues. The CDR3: CAIGTGLDNEQFF. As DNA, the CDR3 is TGTGCCATCGGTACTGGACTAGACAATGAGCAGTTCTTC.

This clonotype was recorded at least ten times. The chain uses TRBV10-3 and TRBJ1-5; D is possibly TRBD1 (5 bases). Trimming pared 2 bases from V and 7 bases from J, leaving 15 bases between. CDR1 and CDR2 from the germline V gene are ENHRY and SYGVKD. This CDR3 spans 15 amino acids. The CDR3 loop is CAISENGGVGQPQHF. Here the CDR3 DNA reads TGTGCCATCAGTGAGAATGGGGGGGTTGGGCAGCCCCAGCATTTT.

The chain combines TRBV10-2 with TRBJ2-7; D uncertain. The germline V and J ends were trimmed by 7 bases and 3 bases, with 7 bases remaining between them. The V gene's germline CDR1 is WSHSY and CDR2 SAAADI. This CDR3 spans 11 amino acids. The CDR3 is CASIVGYEQYF. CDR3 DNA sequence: TGCGCCAGCATCGTTGGCTACGAGCAGTACTTC.

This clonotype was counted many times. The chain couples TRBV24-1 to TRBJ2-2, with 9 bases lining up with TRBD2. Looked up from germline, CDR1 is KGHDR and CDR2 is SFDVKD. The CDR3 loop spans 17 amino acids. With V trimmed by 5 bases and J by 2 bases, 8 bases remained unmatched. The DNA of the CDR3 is TGTGCCACCAGTGGTTCTAGCGGGAAGATTAACACCGGGGAGCTGTTTTTT. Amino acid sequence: CATSGSSGKINTGELFF.

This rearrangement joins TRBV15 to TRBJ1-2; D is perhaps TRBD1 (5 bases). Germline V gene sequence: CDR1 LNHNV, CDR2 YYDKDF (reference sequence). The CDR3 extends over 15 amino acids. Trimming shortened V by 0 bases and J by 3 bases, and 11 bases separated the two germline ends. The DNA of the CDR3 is TGTGCCACCAGCAGAGATCGGGGCAGGGACTATGGCTACACCTTC. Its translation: CATSRDRGRDYGYTF.

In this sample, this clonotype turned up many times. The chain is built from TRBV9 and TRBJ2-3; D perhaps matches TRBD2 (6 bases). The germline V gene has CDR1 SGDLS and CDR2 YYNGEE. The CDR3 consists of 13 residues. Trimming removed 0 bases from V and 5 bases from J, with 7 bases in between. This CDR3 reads CASSVGGEDTQYF. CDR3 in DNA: TGTGCCAGCAGCGTAGGCGGGGAAGATACGCAGTATTTT.

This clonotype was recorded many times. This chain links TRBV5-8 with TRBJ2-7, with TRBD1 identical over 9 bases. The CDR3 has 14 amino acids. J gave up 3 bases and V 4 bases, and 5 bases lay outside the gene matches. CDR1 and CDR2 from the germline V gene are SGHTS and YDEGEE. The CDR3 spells CASSIPGQGYEQYF. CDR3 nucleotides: TGTGCCAGCAGCATCCCGGGACAGGGCTACGAGCAGTACTTC.

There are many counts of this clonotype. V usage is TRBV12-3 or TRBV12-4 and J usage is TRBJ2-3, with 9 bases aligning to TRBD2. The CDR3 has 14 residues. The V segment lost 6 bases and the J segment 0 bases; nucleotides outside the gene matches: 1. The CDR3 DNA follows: TGTGCCAGCAGGGGACTAGCTAGCACAGATACGCAGTATTTT. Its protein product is CASRGLASTDTQYF.

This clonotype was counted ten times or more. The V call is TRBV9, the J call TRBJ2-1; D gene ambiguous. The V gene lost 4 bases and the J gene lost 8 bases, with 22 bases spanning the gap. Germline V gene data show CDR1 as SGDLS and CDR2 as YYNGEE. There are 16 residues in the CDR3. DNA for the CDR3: TGTGCCAGCAGCCCGCGAGAGGCCCGGTACGGTGATGAGCAGTTCTTC. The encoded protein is CASSPREARYGDEQFF.

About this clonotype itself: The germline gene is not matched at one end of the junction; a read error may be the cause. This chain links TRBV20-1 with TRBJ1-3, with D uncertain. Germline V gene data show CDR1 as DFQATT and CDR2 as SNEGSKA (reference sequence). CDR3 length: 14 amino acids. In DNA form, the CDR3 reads TGCAGTGCTAGACCGACGCTTTCTGGAAGCACCATATATTTT. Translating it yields CSARPTLSGSTIYF.